The present T cell receptor beta chain was sequenced within a study of post-analysis software for immune sequencing data. Across the whole study: As for disease course, relapsing-remitting, secondary progressive and progressive-relapsing multiple sclerosis were all included.

The CDR3 runs 12 residues. cDNA libraries of TCR beta carried unique molecular identifiers. TCRdb reprocessed the PCR reads with MiXCR, giving one entry per CDR3 protein. The sample has about 180,000 distinct CDR3 sequences, approximately 30% seen once. This clonotype was picked up a small number of times. Its antigen remains unidentified. The junction differs from germline at one of its ends, possibly a read error. Study outcomes and limitations: F measure clustering grouped samples strongly by preparation batch. Elevated frequency relative to controls characterized several TRBV segments in patients, TRBV5-6, TRBV5-1 and TRBV20-1 among them.

The specimen sequenced was blood. This chain joins TRBV12-3 or TRBV12-4 and TRBJ1-2, with unresolved D. The source of this sequence is a girl under 18 with multiple sclerosis. The CDR3 DNA follows: TGTGCCGGCAGTCCCCGGCCCTATGGCTACACCTTC. Its protein is CAGSPRPYGYTF.